This passage covers 3 T cell receptor beta chains from one sample sequenced in a study of cytomegalovirus exposure and HLA in healthy donors. In the PCR, 60 Vbeta and 13 Jbeta primers were used. Sequenced by immunoSEQ multiplex PCR; TCRdb stores in-frame clones only, minus some. The table lists approximately 130,000 clones, around 75% of them singletons. Sample: PBMCs. These receptors originate from a man younger than 40 in good health and CMV-seronegative.

The J gene is TRBJ2-1, the V gene TRBV7-9; TRBD2 matches at 7 bases. Losses at the gene ends were 0 bases for V and 7 bases for J; bases not matched to a gene: 3. This CDR3 is built from 14 residues. In germline, CDR1 is SEHNR, CDR2 FQNEAQ (reference sequence). CDR3 coding DNA: TGTGCCAGCAGCTTAGCGGGGGGGAGGAATGAGCAGTTCTTC. Protein product: CASSLAGGRNEQFF.

CDR3 sequence (DNA): TGTGCCATCAGTGGCACGGGACTAGCGACTGACAATGAGCAGTTCTTC. Protein product: CAISGTGLATDNEQFF. The V call is TRBV10-3, the J call TRBJ2-1; TRBD2 matches 10 bases. The ends lost 4 bases at V and 5 bases at J; junction bases unmatched: 8. CDR1 is ENHRY and CDR2 is SYGVKD in the germline V gene. The CDR3 is made up of 16 amino acids.

Details on this clone: Germline is not matched at one junction end, which may reflect a read error. The chain has TRBV7-7 and TRBJ2-5; D might be TRBD1 (7 bases). Germline lookup yields CDR1 SSHAT and CDR2 FNYEAQ (reference sequence). The CDR3 contains 15 residues. CDR3 DNA sequence: TGTGCTAGCAGCTTAGGGCAGGGGGGTCAAGAGACCCAGTACTTC. Its translation: CASSLGQGGQETQYF.